Presented here are 3 T cell receptor beta chains from one specimen sequenced in a study of monozygotic twins with inflammatory bowel disease. TCRdb re-called the 5' RACE reads, yielding one record per CDR3 amino acid sequence without DNA. The listing contains over 350,000 distinct CDR3 sequences. The sequencing sample was made of blood. The origin of the receptors is a human donor with ulcerative colitis or Crohn's disease, or a healthy co-twin of an affected twin (not recorded which).

This rearrangement joins TRBV5-1 to TRBJ1-6; checking the TCRdb D call of TRBD1 is not possible without DNA. CDR1 is SGHRS and CDR2 is YFSETQ in the germline V gene. This CDR3 is 16 amino acids long. The CDR3 protein is CASSVLPGQNNSPLHF.

This chain links TRBV14 with TRBJ1-1. Germline V gives CDR1 SGHDN, CDR2 FVKESK. This CDR3 region has 14 residues. CDR3: CASSAHGGITEAFF. The whole variable domain, filled in from reference TRBV14 and TRBJ1-1, reads EAGVTQFPSHSVIEKGQTVTLRCDPISGHDNLYWYRRVMGKEIKFLLHFVKESKQDESGMPNNRFLAERTGGTYSTLKVQPAELEDSGVYFCASSAHGGITEAFFGQGTRLTVV.

CDR3: CASSYNRASAGNTIYF. V gene TRBV6-5 combines with J gene TRBJ1-3. This CDR3 comprises 16 residues. Looked up from germline, CDR1 is MNHEY and CDR2 is SVGAGI.